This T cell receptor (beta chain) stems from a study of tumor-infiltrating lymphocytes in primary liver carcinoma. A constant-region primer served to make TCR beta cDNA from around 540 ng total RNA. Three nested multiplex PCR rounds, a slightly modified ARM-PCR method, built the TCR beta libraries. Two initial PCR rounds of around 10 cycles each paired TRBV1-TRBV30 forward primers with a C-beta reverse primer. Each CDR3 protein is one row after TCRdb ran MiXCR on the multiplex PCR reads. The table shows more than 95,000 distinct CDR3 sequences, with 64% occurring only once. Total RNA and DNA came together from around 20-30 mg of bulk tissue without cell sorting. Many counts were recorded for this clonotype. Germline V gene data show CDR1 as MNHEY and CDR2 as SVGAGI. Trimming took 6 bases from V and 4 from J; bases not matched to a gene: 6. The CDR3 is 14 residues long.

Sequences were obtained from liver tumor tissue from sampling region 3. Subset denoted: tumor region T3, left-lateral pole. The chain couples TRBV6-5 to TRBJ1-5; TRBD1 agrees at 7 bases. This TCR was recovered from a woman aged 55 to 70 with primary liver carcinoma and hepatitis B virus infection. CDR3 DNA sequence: TGTGCCAGCAGAAAGACAGGGAGGAATCAGCCCCAGCATTTT. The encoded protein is CASRKTGRNQPQHF.